This TCR beta chain was sequenced during a study of blood T cell repertoires in COVID-19. Study-level information: Sites across the United States, Italy and Spain contributed samples from acute and convalescent COVID-19. Sample material is recorded as cDNA or gDNA derived from T cells, B-cell-depleted T cells, or PBMCs.

This CDR3 region has 13 residues. CDR1 and CDR2 (germline): MNHEY, SVGAGI. V was clipped by 6 bases and J by 2 bases; unmatched bases: 3. Original processing notes: From reference gene primer amplification, estimates of nucleated cell counts were derived. The table came from immunoSEQ multiplex PCR; TCRdb's copy has only in-frame clones and leaves some out. The V and J calls and clone size are taken from that table; D and trimming were inferred from the DNA. In the table there are around 300,000 clones, nearly 90% of which are singletons. The receptor was derived from a man aged 18 to 30 with active or convalescent COVID-19. The chain links TRBV6-5 to TRBJ1-1, with 7 positions matching TRBD1. Sample: peripheral blood. CDR3 in amino acids: CASSAGGNTEAFF. Here the CDR3 DNA reads TGTGCCAGCAGCGCAGGGGGAAACACTGAAGCTTTCTTT.